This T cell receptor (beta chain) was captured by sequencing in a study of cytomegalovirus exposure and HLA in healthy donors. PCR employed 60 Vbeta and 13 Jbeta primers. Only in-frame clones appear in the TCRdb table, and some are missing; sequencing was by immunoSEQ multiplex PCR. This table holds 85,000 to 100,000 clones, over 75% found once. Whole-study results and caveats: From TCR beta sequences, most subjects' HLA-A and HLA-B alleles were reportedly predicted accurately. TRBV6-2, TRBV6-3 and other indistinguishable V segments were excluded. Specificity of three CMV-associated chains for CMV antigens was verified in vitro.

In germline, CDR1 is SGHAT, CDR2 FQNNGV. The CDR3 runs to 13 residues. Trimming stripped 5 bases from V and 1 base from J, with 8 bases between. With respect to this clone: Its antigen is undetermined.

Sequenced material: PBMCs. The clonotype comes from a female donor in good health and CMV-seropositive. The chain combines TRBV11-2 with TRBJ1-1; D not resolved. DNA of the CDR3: TGTGCCAGCAGCCTCAGACAGAACACTGAAGCTTTCTTT. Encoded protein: CASSLRQNTEAFF.